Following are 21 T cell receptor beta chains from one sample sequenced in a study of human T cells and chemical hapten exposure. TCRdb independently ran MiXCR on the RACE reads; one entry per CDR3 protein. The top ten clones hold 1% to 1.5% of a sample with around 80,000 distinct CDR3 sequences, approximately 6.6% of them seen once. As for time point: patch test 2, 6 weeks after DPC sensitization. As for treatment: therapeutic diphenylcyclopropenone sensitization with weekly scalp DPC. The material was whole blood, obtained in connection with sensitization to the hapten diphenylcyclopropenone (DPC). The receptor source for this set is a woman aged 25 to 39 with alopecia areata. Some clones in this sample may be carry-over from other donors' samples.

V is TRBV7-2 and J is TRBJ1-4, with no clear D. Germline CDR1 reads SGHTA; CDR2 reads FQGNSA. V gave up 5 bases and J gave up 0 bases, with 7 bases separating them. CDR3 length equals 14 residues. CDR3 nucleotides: TGTGCCAGCAGCCCGGTTGCAACTAATGAAAAACTGTTTTTT. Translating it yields CASSPVATNEKLFF.

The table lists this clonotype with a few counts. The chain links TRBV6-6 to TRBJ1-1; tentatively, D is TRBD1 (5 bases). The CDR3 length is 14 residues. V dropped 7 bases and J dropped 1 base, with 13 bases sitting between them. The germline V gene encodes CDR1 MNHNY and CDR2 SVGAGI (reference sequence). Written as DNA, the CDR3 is TGTGCCAGCATACGGGACCCCCAGAACACTGAAGCTTTCTTT. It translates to CASIRDPQNTEAFF.

CDR3 sequence reads: CASRRRHEQETQYF. CDR3 sequence (DNA): TGTGCCAGTAGGCGCAGACACGAACAAGAGACCCAGTACTTC. The chain recombines TRBV19 with TRBJ2-5; D is ambiguous. The ends were cut back, 6 bases at V and 2 bases at J, with 13 bases in the middle. CDR1 and CDR2 (germline): LNHDA, SQIVND (reference sequence). This CDR3 spans 14 amino acids. The full variable domain, its missing parts supplied by reference TRBV19 and TRBJ2-5, is DGGITQSPKYLFRKEGQNVTLSCEQNLNHDAMYWYRQDPGQGLRLIYYSQIVNDFQKGDIAEGYSVSREKKESFPLTVTSAQKNPTAFYLCASRRRHEQETQYFGPGTRLLVL.

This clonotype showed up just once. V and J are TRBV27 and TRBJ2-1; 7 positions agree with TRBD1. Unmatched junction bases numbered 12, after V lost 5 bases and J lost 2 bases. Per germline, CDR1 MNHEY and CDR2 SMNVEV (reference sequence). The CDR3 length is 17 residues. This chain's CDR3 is CASSLPGQARAYNEQFF. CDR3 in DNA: TGTGCCAGCAGTCTCCCTGGACAGGCCCGTGCCTACAATGAGCAGTTCTTC.

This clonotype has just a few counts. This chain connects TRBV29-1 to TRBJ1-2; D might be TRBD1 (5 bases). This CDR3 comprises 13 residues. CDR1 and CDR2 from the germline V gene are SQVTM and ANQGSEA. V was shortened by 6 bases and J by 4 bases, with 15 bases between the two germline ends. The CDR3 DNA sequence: TGCAGCGTGGGACGGGACCCAGGCTATGGCTACACCTTC. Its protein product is CSVGRDPGYGYTF. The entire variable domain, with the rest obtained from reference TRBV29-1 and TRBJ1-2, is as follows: SAVISQKPSRDICQRGTSLTIQCQVDSQVTMMFWYRQQPGQSLTLIATANQGSEATYESGFVIDKFPISRPNLTFSTLTVSNMSPEDSSIYLCSVGRDPGYGYTFGSGTRLTVV.

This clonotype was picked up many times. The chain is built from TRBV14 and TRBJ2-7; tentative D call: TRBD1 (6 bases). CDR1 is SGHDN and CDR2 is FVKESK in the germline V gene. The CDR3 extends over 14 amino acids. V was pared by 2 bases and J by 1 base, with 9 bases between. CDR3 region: CASSQKTGSYEQYF. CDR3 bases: TGTGCCAGCAGCCAAAAAACAGGGTCCTACGAGCAGTACTTC.

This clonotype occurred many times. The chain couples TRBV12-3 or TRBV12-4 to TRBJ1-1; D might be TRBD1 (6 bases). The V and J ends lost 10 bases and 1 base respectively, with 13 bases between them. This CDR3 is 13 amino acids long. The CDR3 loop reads CATGTFPNTEAFF. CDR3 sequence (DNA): TGTGCCACCGGGACATTTCCGAACACTGAAGCTTTCTTT.

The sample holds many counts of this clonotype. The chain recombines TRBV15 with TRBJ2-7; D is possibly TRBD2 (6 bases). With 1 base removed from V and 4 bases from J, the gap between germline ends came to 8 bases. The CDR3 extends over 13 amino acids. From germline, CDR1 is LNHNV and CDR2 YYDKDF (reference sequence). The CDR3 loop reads CATSRGLDYEQYF. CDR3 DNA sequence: TGTGCCACCAGCAGAGGACTAGATTACGAGCAGTACTTC.

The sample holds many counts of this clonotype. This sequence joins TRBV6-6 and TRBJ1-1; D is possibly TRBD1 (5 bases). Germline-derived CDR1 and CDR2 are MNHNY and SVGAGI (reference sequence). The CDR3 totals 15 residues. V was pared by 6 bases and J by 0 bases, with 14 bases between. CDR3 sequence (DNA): TGTGCCAGCAGCACGGGCGGCAGGGTGAACACTGAAGCTTTCTTT. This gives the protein CASSTGGRVNTEAFF.

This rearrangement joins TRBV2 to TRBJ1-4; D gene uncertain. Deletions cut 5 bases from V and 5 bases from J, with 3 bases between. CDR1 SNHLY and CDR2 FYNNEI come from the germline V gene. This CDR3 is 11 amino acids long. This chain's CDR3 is CASSLNEKLFF. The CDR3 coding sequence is TGTGCCAGCAGTCTAAATGAAAAACTGTTTTTT.

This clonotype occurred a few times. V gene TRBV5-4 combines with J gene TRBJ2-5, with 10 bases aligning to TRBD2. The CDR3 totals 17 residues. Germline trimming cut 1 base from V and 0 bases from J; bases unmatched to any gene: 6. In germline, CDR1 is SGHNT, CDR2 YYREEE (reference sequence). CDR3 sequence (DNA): TGTGCCAGCAGCTTGAAGCGGGGGGGCCTGTACCAAGAGACCCAGTACTTC. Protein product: CASSLKRGGLYQETQYF.

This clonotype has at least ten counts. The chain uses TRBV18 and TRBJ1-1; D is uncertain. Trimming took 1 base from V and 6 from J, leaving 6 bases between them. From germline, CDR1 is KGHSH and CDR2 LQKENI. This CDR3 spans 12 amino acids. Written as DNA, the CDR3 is TGTGCCAGCTCACCACGGCAGGCTGAAGCTTTCTTT. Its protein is CASSPRQAEAFF.

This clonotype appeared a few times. The CDR3 is CSARGDRSYGYTF. Here the CDR3 DNA reads TGCAGTGCTAGGGGGGACAGAAGCTATGGCTACACCTTC. The chain combines TRBV20-1 with TRBJ1-2, with 7 bases identical to TRBD1. V gave up 3 bases and J gave up 4 bases; unmatched junction bases: 5. Germline assignment: CDR1 DFQATT and CDR2 SNEGSKA (reference sequence). The CDR3 sequence is 13 residues long.

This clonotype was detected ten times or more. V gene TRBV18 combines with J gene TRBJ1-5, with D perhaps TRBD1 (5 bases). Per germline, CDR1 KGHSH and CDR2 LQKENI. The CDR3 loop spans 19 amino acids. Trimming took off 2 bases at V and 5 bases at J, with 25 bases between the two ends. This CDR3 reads CASSPGQGPYPDPYQPQHF. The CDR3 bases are TGTGCCAGCTCACCAGGGCAGGGTCCCTACCCAGACCCATATCAGCCCCAGCATTTT.

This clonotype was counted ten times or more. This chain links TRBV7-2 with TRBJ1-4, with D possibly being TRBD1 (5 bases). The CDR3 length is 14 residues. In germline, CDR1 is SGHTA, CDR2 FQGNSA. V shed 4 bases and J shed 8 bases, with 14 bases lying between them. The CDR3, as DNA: TGTGCCAGCAGCTCGAGGGCAGGGCGGGAAAAACTGTTTTTT. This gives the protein CASSSRAGREKLFF.

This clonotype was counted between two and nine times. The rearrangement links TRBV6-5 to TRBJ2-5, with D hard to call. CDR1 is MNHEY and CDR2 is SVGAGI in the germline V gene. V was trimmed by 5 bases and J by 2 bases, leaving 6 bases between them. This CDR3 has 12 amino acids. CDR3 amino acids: CASSQGQETQYF. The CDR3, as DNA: TGTGCCAGCAGTCAAGGGCAAGAGACCCAGTACTTC.

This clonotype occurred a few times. The CDR3 DNA follows: TGTGCCAGCAGTTTAGTTGCCCAGGCTGATCAGCCCCAGCATTTT. It specifies CASSLVAQADQPQHF. The rearrangement uses TRBV12-3 or TRBV12-4 and TRBJ1-5; D ambiguous. The V and J ends lost 1 base and 5 bases respectively, with 12 bases between them. This CDR3 comprises 15 residues.

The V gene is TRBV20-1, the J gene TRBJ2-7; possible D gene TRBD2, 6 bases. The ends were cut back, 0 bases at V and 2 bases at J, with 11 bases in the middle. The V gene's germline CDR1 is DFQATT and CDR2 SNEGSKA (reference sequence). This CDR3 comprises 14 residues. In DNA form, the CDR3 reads TGCAGTGCTAGAGATTTGGAGGGAGCCTACGAGCAGTACTTC. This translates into CSARDLEGAYEQYF.

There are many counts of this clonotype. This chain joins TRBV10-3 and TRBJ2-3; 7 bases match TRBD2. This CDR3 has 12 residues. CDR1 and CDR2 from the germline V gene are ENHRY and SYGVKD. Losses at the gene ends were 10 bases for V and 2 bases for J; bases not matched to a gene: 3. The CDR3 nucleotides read TGTGCCAACGGGGGGAACACAGATACGCAGTATTTT. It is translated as CANGGNTDTQYF.

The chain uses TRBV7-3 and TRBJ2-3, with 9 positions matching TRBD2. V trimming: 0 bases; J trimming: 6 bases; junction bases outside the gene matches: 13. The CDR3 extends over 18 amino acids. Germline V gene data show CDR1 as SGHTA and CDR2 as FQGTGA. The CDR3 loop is CASSLTYSGGGLVDTQYF. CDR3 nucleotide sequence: TGTGCCAGCAGCTTAACTTATAGCGGGGGCGGTCTGGTGGATACGCAGTATTTT.

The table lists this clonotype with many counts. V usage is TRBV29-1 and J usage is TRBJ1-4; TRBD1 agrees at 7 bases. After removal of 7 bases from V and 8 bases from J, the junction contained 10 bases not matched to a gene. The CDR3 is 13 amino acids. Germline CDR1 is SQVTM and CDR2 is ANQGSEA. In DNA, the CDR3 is TGCAGCGCCCTATTAACACAGGGGGAAAAACTGTTTTTT. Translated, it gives CSALLTQGEKLFF.